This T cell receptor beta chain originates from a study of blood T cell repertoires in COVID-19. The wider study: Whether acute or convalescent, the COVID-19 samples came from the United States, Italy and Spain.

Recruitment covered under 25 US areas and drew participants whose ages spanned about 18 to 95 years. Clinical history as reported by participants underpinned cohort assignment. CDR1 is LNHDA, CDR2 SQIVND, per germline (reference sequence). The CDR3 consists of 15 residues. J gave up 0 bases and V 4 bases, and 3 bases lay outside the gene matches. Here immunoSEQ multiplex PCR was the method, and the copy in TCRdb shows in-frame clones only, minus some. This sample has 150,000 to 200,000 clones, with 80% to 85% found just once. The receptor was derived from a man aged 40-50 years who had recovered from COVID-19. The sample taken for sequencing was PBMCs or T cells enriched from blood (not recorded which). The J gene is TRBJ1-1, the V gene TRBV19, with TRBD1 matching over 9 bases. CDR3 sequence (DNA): TGTGCCAGTAGTAAGGGACAGGGCTTGAACACTGAAGCTTTCTTT. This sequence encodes CASSKGQGLNTEAFF.